This T cell receptor (beta chain) was obtained from a study of shared clonotypes between healthy human individuals. Clones were read by immunoSEQ multiplex PCR, and TCRdb kept only the in-frame ones, dropping some. This table has hundreds of thousands of clones, 77% appearing once. The germline V and J ends were trimmed by 0 bases and 7 bases, with 16 bases remaining between them. This CDR3 is 15 amino acids long. CDR1 and CDR2 (germline): LNHNV, YYDKDF (reference sequence). The specimen was PBMCs. The sequence derives from a woman in her forties in good health. Some clones in this sample may be carry-over from other donors' samples. This chain joins TRBV15 and TRBJ2-7; D is unclear. Here the CDR3 DNA reads TGTGCCACCAGCAGAGATCCTAGGGCAGTAGGAGAGCAGTACTTC. Encoded protein: CATSRDPRAVGEQYF.